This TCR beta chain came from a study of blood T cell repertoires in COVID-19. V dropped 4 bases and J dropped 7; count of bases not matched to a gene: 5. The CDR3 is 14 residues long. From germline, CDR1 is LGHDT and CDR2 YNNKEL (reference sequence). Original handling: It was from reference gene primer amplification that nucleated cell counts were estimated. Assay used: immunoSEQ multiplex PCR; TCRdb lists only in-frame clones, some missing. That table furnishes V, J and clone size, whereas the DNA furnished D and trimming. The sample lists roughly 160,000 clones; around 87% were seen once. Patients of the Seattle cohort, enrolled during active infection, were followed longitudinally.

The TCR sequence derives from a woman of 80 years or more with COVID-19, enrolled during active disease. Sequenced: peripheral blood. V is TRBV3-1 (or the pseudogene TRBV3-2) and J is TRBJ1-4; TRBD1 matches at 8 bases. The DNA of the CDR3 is TGTGCCAGCAGCCGCGGACAGGGCGGTGAAAAACTGTTTTTT. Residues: CASSRGQGGEKLFF.